This passage covers 21 T cell receptor beta chains from one sample sequenced in a study of identical twins. One entry per CDR3 protein results from TCRdb running MiXCR on the 5' RACE reads. The sample includes hundreds of thousands of distinct CDR3 sequences, 21% of them seen just once. A further study also used this sample, focusing on T cells expressing NK-cell markers.

The sequencing input was PBMCs. These receptors were obtained from a woman aged 18-35 years in good health.

The J gene is TRBJ1-2, the V gene TRBV12-3 or TRBV12-4; 7 positions match TRBD1. This CDR3 has 13 amino acids. V was clipped by 8 bases and J by 0 bases; unmatched bases: 3. Here the CDR3 reads CASGTVTNYGYTF. In DNA form, the CDR3 reads TGTGCCAGCGGGACAGTTACTAACTATGGCTACACCTTC.

This clonotype came up many times. The chain links TRBV9 to TRBJ2-3, with unresolved D. CDR3 length equals 16 residues. In germline, CDR1 is SGDLS, CDR2 YYNGEE. Trimming took off 1 base at V and 0 bases at J, with 12 bases between the two ends. The CDR3 nucleotides are TGTGCCAGCAGCGTACGGCAGGATGGGAGCACAGATACGCAGTATTTT. Its translation is CASSVRQDGSTDTQYF.

V gene TRBV20-1 combines with J gene TRBJ2-7; a weak D match, TRBD1 (6 bases). This CDR3 contains 11 residues. CDR1 is DFQATT and CDR2 is SNEGSKA in the germline V gene (reference sequence). V was pared by 1 base and J by 6 bases, with 7 bases between. CDR3 protein: CSARGTAEQYF. The CDR3 region has the DNA TGCAGTGCTAGAGGGACAGCCGAGCAGTACTTC.

This clonotype was detected only a few times. V usage is TRBV14 and J usage is TRBJ2-5; D possibly corresponds to TRBD2 (6 bases). Germline CDR1 reads SGHDN; CDR2 reads FVKESK. V dropped 3 bases and J dropped 5 bases, with 13 bases sitting between them. The CDR3 sequence is 14 residues long. Here the CDR3 reads CASSHRTSRETQYF. CDR3 coding DNA: TGTGCCAGCAGCCACCGCACTAGCCGGGAGACCCAGTACTTC.

This chain connects TRBV29-1 to TRBJ1-1; tentatively, D is TRBD1 (5 bases). The germline V gene has CDR1 SQVTM and CDR2 ANQGSEA. This CDR3 comprises 14 residues. Between the trimmed V and J ends, which lost 6 bases and 3 bases, there was a span of 17 bases. CDR3 loop: CSVRRWDGDTEAFF. In nucleotides, the CDR3 is TGCAGCGTGCGGCGCTGGGACGGTGACACTGAAGCTTTCTTT.

This clonotype was picked up a small number of times. V is TRBV29-1 and J is TRBJ2-7; D possibly corresponds to TRBD2 (6 bases). V dropped 6 bases and J dropped 0 bases, with 15 bases sitting between them. The CDR3 is 14 amino acids. Germline V gives CDR1 SQVTM, CDR2 ANQGSEA. In DNA form, the CDR3 reads TGCAGCGTCGCCGCGGGGTCCCGCTCCTACGAGCAGTACTTC. Protein sequence: CSVAAGSRSYEQYF.

There are many counts of this clonotype. The chain recombines TRBV3-1 with TRBJ2-7; 9 bases match TRBD2. From germline, CDR1 is LGHDT and CDR2 YNNKEL (reference sequence). The CDR3 is 13 amino acids. With 3 bases clipped from V and 7 bases from J, the junction kept 4 bases outside the gene matches. CDR3 DNA sequence: TGTGCCAGCAGCCATAGCGGGAGCCAAGAGCAGTACTTC. Translation gives CASSHSGSQEQYF.

The J gene is TRBJ2-7, the V gene TRBV20-1; TRBD1 matches at 8 bases. The CDR3 is 13 residues long. Trimming at V came to 6 bases and at J to 4 bases, leaving 8 bases not matched to a gene. Germline V lookup: CDR1 DFQATT, CDR2 SNEGSKA (reference sequence). CDR3 in DNA: TGCAGTGCCCACCGGGACAGGAGGTACGAGCAGTACTTC. Its translation is CSAHRDRRYEQYF.

The chain employs TRBV20-1 and TRBJ2-7, with TRBD2 matching 13 bases. V shed 3 bases and J 5 bases; nucleotides not matched to a gene: 7. The CDR3 is 15 residues long. CDR1 is DFQATT, CDR2 SNEGSKA, per germline (reference sequence). This CDR3 reads CSASLRTSGGHEQYF. The CDR3 DNA reads TGCAGTGCTAGTCTCAGGACTAGCGGGGGCCACGAGCAGTACTTC.

V and J are TRBV3-1 and TRBJ2-1; D is ambiguous. Trimming took off 1 base at V and 5 bases at J, with 9 bases between the two ends. CDR3 length: 14 residues. CDR1 and CDR2 from the germline V gene are LGHDT and YNNKEL (reference sequence). The CDR3 spells CASSQGHADNEQFF. CDR3 DNA: TGTGCCAGCAGCCAAGGACACGCAGACAATGAGCAGTTCTTC.

There are many counts of this clonotype. J is TRBJ2-1 and V is TRBV12-3 or TRBV12-4, with 7 bases fitting TRBD1. The ends lost 6 bases at V and 9 bases at J; junction bases unmatched: 8. There are 13 residues in the CDR3. The CDR3 here is CASRVTGMGEQFF. CDR3 DNA: TGTGCCAGCAGGGTGACAGGGATGGGTGAGCAGTTCTTC.

The chain joins TRBV20-1 to TRBJ1-1; TRBD1 aligns across 8 bases. Trimming at V came to 6 bases and at J to 8 bases, leaving 8 bases not matched to a gene. The V gene's germline CDR1 is DFQATT and CDR2 SNEGSKA (reference sequence). The CDR3 is 12 residues long. The CDR3: CSADQGAREAFF. The DNA for the CDR3 is TGCAGTGCGGATCAGGGGGCCAGAGAAGCTTTCTTT.

The V and J genes are TRBV7-8 and TRBJ2-3; 12 nucleotides match TRBD1. The CDR3 loop spans 17 amino acids. Trimming took 5 bases from V and 5 from J; bases not matched to a gene: 11. CDR1 is SGHVS and CDR2 is FQNEAQ in the germline V gene. The CDR3 nucleotides read TGTGCCAGCAGCCTTAATCCGGGACAGGGGGCTATAGATACGCAGTATTTT. Its protein is CASSLNPGQGAIDTQYF.

The chain carries TRBV12-3 or TRBV12-4 and TRBJ2-1, with no clear D. Trimming left V 3 bases short and J 6 bases short, with 6 bases between. CDR3 size: 12 residues. The CDR3 loop is CASSFSVNEQFF. Here the CDR3 DNA reads TGTGCCAGCAGTTTTTCGGTCAATGAGCAGTTCTTC.

The chain employs TRBV7-6 and TRBJ2-2; D gene ambiguous. Per germline, CDR1 SGHVS and CDR2 FNYEAQ. This CDR3 comprises 14 residues. With 0 bases removed from V and 4 bases from J, the gap between germline ends came to 6 bases. The chain's CDR3 is CASSLAPITGELFF. CDR3 DNA sequence: TGTGCCAGCAGCTTAGCGCCAATCACCGGGGAGCTGTTTTTT.

This clonotype appeared a few times. The chain is built from TRBV5-1 and TRBJ2-5, with 7 bases that match TRBD1. This CDR3 spans 13 amino acids. V lost 4 bases, J lost 3 bases, and 3 bases stayed unmatched. Germline values: CDR1 SGHRS, CDR2 YFSETQ. The CDR3, as DNA: TGCGCCAGCAGCCTACAGGGGAAAGAGACCCAGTACTTC. Translation gives CASSLQGKETQYF. The variable domain in full, with the rest retrieved from reference TRBV5-1 and TRBJ2-5, is KAGVTQTPRYLIKTRGQQVTLSCSPISGHRSVSWYQQTPGQGLQFLFEYFSETQRNKGNFPGRFSGRQFSNSRSEMNVSTLELGDSALYLCASSLQGKETQYFGPGTRLLVL.

The J gene is TRBJ2-6, the V gene TRBV20-1; tentatively, D is TRBD1 or TRBD2 (5 bases each). V was pared by 4 bases and J by 8 bases, with 21 bases between. This CDR3 contains 16 residues. CDR1 DFQATT and CDR2 SNEGSKA come from the germline V gene (reference sequence). The DNA of the CDR3 is TGCAGTGCTATGACCCGGGACCCGAGACAGCCCAACGTCCTGACTTTC. It encodes CSAMTRDPRQPNVLTF.

This chain connects TRBV29-1 to TRBJ1-2, with no clear D. The CDR3 runs 12 residues. Germline values: CDR1 SQVTM, CDR2 ANQGSEA. V gave up 6 bases and J gave up 6 bases, with 14 bases separating them. The CDR3 DNA reads TGCAGCGTAGGAGGACGAAAGAATGGCTACACCTTC. The encoded protein is CSVGGRKNGYTF. The complete variable domain, with remaining parts taken from reference TRBV29-1 and TRBJ1-2, reads SAVISQKPSRDICQRGTSLTIQCQVDSQVTMMFWYRQQPGQSLTLIATANQGSEATYESGFVIDKFPISRPNLTFSTLTVSNMSPEDSSIYLCSVGGRKNGYTFGSGTRLTVV.

This clonotype was seen more than once but under ten times. The V gene is TRBV5-5, the J gene TRBJ2-1; TRBD2 matches at 13 bases. Germline V gene lookup returns CDR1 SGHKS and CDR2 YYEKEE (reference sequence). The CDR3 length is 13 residues. V shed 4 bases, J shed 13 bases, and the junction held 5 bases outside the gene matches. The CDR3 coding sequence is TGTGCCAGCAGCGCAGGGACTAGCGGGGTACAGTTCTTC. Amino acid sequence: CASSAGTSGVQFF. The entire variable domain, with the rest obtained from reference TRBV5-5 and TRBJ2-1, is as follows: DAGVTQSPTHLIKTRGQQVTLRCSPISGHKSVSWYQQVLGQGPQFIFQYYEKEERGRGNFPDRFSARQFPNYSSELNVNALLLGDSALYLCASSAGTSGVQFFGPGTRLTVL.

The chain couples TRBV5-5 to TRBJ1-1; D possibly corresponds to TRBD1 (6 bases). The V end lost 3 bases, the J end lost 2 bases, and 14 bases lay between the germline ends. The CDR3 runs 15 residues. Germline CDR1 is SGHKS and CDR2 is YYEKEE (reference sequence). DNA of the CDR3: TGTGCCAGCAGCTGGGGGACATCACAAAACACTGAAGCTTTCTTT. This sequence encodes CASSWGTSQNTEAFF. The full variable domain, its missing parts supplied by reference TRBV5-5 and TRBJ1-1, is DAGVTQSPTHLIKTRGQQVTLRCSPISGHKSVSWYQQVLGQGPQFIFQYYEKEERGRGNFPDRFSARQFPNYSSELNVNALLLGDSALYLCASSWGTSQNTEAFFGQGTRLTVV.

This clonotype was observed a handful of times. This chain's CDR3 is CASSPSSIETQYF. In nucleotides, the CDR3 is TGTGCCAGCAGCCCGTCCTCCATAGAGACCCAGTACTTC. The gene calls are TRBV5-5 and TRBJ2-5; D ambiguous. There are 13 residues in the CDR3. V dropped 4 bases and J dropped 4 bases, with 11 bases sitting between them. Germline values: CDR1 SGHKS, CDR2 YYEKEE (reference sequence).